In its sample, the clone carrying this T cell receptor beta chain was seen a few times. Its antigen is undetermined. The sample comes from a study of cytomegalovirus exposure and HLA in healthy donors. Whole-study results and caveats: High specificity and sensitivity for cytomegalovirus status were reported for the classifier. The study labeled about 160 TCR beta chains cytomegalovirus-associated.

PCR was performed using 60 Vbeta and 13 Jbeta primers. As handled by the study authors: About 11 million of 65 million to 95 million unique TCR beta chains were shared, per a later count. Produced via immunoSEQ multiplex PCR; TCRdb's table is partial and in-frame only. The V and J calls and the clone size are those of that table, but D and trimming were determined from the DNA. The profile shows about 98,000 clones, approximately 79% of them singletons. V shed 0 bases and J shed 5 bases, with 10 bases lying between them. The germline V gene has CDR1 MNHEY and CDR2 SVGAGI. This CDR3 is 14 amino acids long.

The origin of this receptor is a male donor in good health and CMV-seronegative. The chain combines TRBV6-5 with TRBJ2-5; no clear D gene. Sequenced material: PBMCs. CDR3: CASSYSTASETQYF. The CDR3 DNA is TGTGCCAGCAGTTACTCTACTGCAAGCGAGACCCAGTACTTC.